The clone carrying this TCR beta chain was counted ten times or more. With V trimmed by 3 bases and J by 6 bases, 7 bases remained unmatched. Per the germline V gene, CDR1 is MNHEY and CDR2 is SVGAGI. The CDR3 contains 15 residues. The repertoire was sequenced with immunoSEQ multiplex PCR; TCRdb's copy has only in-frame clones and lacks some. Here the sample spans around 280,000 clones, approximately 86% being singletons. The record originates from a study of blood T cell repertoires in COVID-19. The chain couples TRBV6-5 to TRBJ2-1; 8 bases match TRBD2. The sequencing input was peripheral blood. The TCR was taken from an older man with acute or convalescent COVID-19. The CDR3 is CASSYPGTRVNEQFF. The CDR3 DNA sequence: TGTGCCAGCAGTTATCCCGGGACTAGAGTCAATGAGCAGTTCTTC.